Listed here are 2 T cell receptor beta chains from one sample, sequenced in a study of identical twins. TCRdb re-derived calls from the 5' RACE reads in MiXCR, one entry per CDR3 protein. Among nearly 650,000 distinct CDR3 sequences, around 7.4% were seen once, and the ten largest hold 1.6%. Separately, the same data were catalogued under a study of yellow fever vaccine responses in identical twins.

The specimen was PBMCs. These receptors were collected from a young woman in good health.

In this sample, this clonotype turned up once. The chain joins TRBV12-5 to TRBJ2-5; 8 positions match TRBD2. The length of the CDR3 is 15 residues. The V gene's germline CDR1 is LGHNT and CDR2 FRNRAP. V lost 7 bases and J lost 2; bases outside the gene matches: 9. The CDR3: CASERGGTRQETQYF. DNA for the CDR3: TGTGCTAGTGAGAGAGGGGGGACTAGACAAGAGACCCAGTACTTC.

The chain links TRBV19 to TRBJ1-1, with D possibly matching TRBD1 (5 bases). Trimming pared 3 bases from V and 1 base from J, leaving 18 bases between. Germline V lookup: CDR1 LNHDA, CDR2 SQIVND (reference sequence). The CDR3 has 17 residues. The CDR3 region has the DNA TGTGCCAGTAGTATTTTGGGAGGCAGGACAAGGAACACTGAAGCTTTCTTT. It specifies CASSILGGRTRNTEAFF.